These 17 T cell receptor beta chains originate from one sample sequenced in a study of spatial heterogeneity in lung cancer. Study conclusions and caveats: The number of expanded tumor alpha and beta chains correlated with mutation number.

Antigens for these TCRs are unknown. Time point specified: sample taken at primary tumor resection. TCRdb independently ran MiXCR on the 5' RACE reads; one entry per CDR3 protein. The repertoire holds some 7,000 distinct CDR3 sequences, with under 3.5% as singletons. The sequenced sample was lung tumor tissue, obtained at surgery. The source is a male donor with early-stage non-small cell lung cancer.

This clonotype has a count of ten or more. The chain is built from TRBV5-1 and TRBJ2-6; unclear D gene. This CDR3 region has 16 residues. V lost 4 bases, J lost 1 base, and 12 bases lay in between. CDR1 is SGHRS, CDR2 YFSETQ, per germline. CDR3 amino acids: CASSATVLSGANVLTF. The CDR3 DNA sequence: TGCGCCAGCAGCGCCACAGTGCTTTCTGGGGCCAACGTCCTGACTTTC.

Judged by abundance, this clonotype is medium-sized. The CDR3 DNA follows: TGTGCCAGCAGTTCAGAGCGGGGATACACAGATACGCAGTATTTT. Translated, it gives CASSSERGYTDTQYF. The chain employs TRBV6-2 or TRBV6-3 and TRBJ2-3; TRBD2 matches 7 bases. Looked up from germline, CDR1 is MNHEY and CDR2 is SVGEGT. V was pared by 4 bases and J by 2 bases, with 6 bases of the junction left unmatched. CDR3 length: 15 amino acids.

This clonotype was found many times. In nucleotides, the CDR3 is TGCAGTGCTATTGTAGGGACGTCGAACACTGAAGCTTTCTTT. It encodes CSAIVGTSNTEAFF. The chain joins TRBV20-1 to TRBJ1-1; possibly TRBD1 for D (5 bases). V was pared by 4 bases and J by 1 base, with 13 bases between. Germline V lookup: CDR1 DFQATT, CDR2 SNEGSKA (reference sequence). The CDR3 runs 14 residues.

This clonotype has a count of ten or more. J is TRBJ1-2 and V is TRBV19; D is unclear. The CDR3 is 13 amino acids. The germline CDR1 and CDR2 sequences are LNHDA and SQIVND (reference sequence). V lost 5 bases to trimming and J lost 7 bases, with 14 bases between them. CDR3 amino acids: CASSAHPEGGYTF. For the CDR3, the DNA is TGTGCCAGTAGTGCCCACCCGGAGGGTGGCTACACCTTC.

This clonotype is labeled medium-sized. This chain connects TRBV30 to TRBJ1-6; D call uncertain. V was shortened by 0 bases and J by 8 bases, with 8 bases between the two germline ends. Germline CDR1 reads GTSNPN; CDR2 reads SVGIG (reference sequence). The CDR3 consists of 13 residues. The CDR3 bases are TGTGCCTGGAGTGTACAAGAAGATTCACCCCTCCACTTT. Its protein product is CAWSVQEDSPLHF.

This clonotype was observed a handful of times. This sequence joins TRBV5-4 and TRBJ1-6, with 8 nucleotides matching TRBD1. Germline CDR1 SGHNT, CDR2 YYREEE (reference sequence). CDR3 length equals 14 residues. V was pared by 4 bases and J by 7 bases, with 4 bases of the junction left unmatched. The CDR3 nucleotides are TGTGCCAGCAGCCCGGACAGGGAAAATTCACCCCTCCACTTT. Translating gives CASSPDRENSPLHF.

This clonotype was detected many times. The rearrangement joins TRBV20-1 to TRBJ1-5; D not resolved. Per germline, CDR1 DFQATT and CDR2 SNEGSKA (reference sequence). This CDR3 has 15 residues. Trimming cost V 6 bases and J 1 base, with 16 bases left between them. CDR3 nucleotide sequence: TGCAGTGCCGCTTCCTCATCTGGCAGCAATCAGCCCCAGCATTTT. Translation gives CSAASSSGSNQPQHF.

By share of the sample, this clonotype is medium-sized. The CDR3 protein is CASTQGQGRQPQHF. The CDR3 nucleotides read TGTGCCAGCACCCAGGGCCAGGGTCGCCAGCCCCAGCATTTT. The gene calls are TRBV2 and TRBJ1-5, with D possibly being TRBD1 (5 bases). The germline V gene encodes CDR1 SNHLY and CDR2 FYNNEI. The CDR3 totals 14 residues. V was trimmed by 7 bases and J by 7 bases, leaving 17 bases between them. The variable domain in full, completed from reference TRBV2 and TRBJ1-5, reads EPEVTQTPSHQVTQMGQEVILRCVPISNHLYFYWYRQILGQKVEFLVSFYNNEISEKSEIFDDQFSVERPDGSNFTLKIRSTKLEDSAMYFCASTQGQGRQPQHFGDGTRLSIL.

This clonotype was detected only a few times. A junction end diverges from the germline sequence, so it may reflect a read error. The chain links TRBV29-1 to TRBJ1-2; TRBD1 matches at 8 bases. The CDR3 runs to 13 residues. Germline assignment: CDR1 SQVTM and CDR2 ANQGSEA. CDR3 protein: CSVRQGARIGYNF. The DNA for the CDR3 is TGCAGCGTGCGCCAGGGGGCGAGAATTGGCTACAACTTC. The full variable domain, in which reference TRBV29-1 and TRBJ1-2 provide the parts outside the CDR3, is SAVISQKPSRDICQRGTSLTIQCQVDSQVTMMFWYRQQPGQSLTLIATANQGSEATYESGFVIDKFPISRPNLTFSTLTVSNMSPEDSSIYLCSVRQGARIGYNFGSGTRLTVV.

Within the sample, this clonotype is medium-sized. J is TRBJ2-1 and V is TRBV6-2 or TRBV6-3; the D gene is possibly TRBD2 (6 bases). Trimming removed 6 bases from V and 3 bases from J, with 6 bases in between. The CDR3 spans 12 residues. The germline V gene has CDR1 MNHEY and CDR2 SVGEGT. The CDR3 bases are TGTGCCAGCAGGGAGGGCTACAATGAGCAGTTCTTC. Translation gives CASREGYNEQFF.

This clonotype was picked up many times. This chain links TRBV6-2 or TRBV6-3 with TRBJ1-5; perhaps TRBD1 as D (5 bases). Trimming cost V 2 bases and J 6 bases, with 11 bases left between them. The CDR3 totals 14 residues. The germline V gene encodes CDR1 MNHEY and CDR2 SVGEGT. The DNA for the CDR3 is TGTGCCAGCAGTTACAGAGGGGAGGGTCAGCCCCAGCATTTT. Its protein product is CASSYRGEGQPQHF.

By share of the sample, this clonotype is medium-sized (0.01 to 0.1%). The chain couples TRBV12-3 or TRBV12-4 to TRBJ1-5; 9 bases are shared with TRBD1. The CDR3 covers 15 residues. V lost 5 bases and J lost 6; bases outside the gene matches: 8. In DNA, the CDR3 is TGTGCCAGCAGTCGCCGACAGGGGGTGGGTCAGCCCCAGCATTTT. Translation gives CASSRRQGVGQPQHF.

This clonotype is large. The chain links TRBV6-6 to TRBJ2-7; 9 nucleotides agree with TRBD1. In germline, CDR1 is MNHNY, CDR2 SVGAGI (reference sequence). Trimming removed 0 bases from V and 3 bases from J; junction bases left unmatched: 18. The CDR3 has 20 amino acids. DNA of the CDR3: TGTGCCAGCAGTTACTCGATAGCTAACAGGGGGCGTCCCCAGGGCTACGAGCAGTACTTC. Translated: CASSYSIANRGRPQGYEQYF.

This clonotype counts as medium-sized. The chain employs TRBV24-1 and TRBJ2-3, with D maybe TRBD2 (6 bases). CDR1 and CDR2 (germline): KGHDR, SFDVKD. The CDR3 spans 16 residues. The V gene lost 5 bases and the J gene lost 3 bases, with 17 bases spanning the gap. CDR3 in DNA: TGTGCCACCAGTGCCCCGGGACTCCTTAATACAGATACGCAGTATTTT. Translated: CATSAPGLLNTDTQYF.

Ten or more counts support this clonotype. The chain combines TRBV5-1 with TRBJ2-5; 7 positions agree with TRBD1. Germline assignment: CDR1 SGHRS and CDR2 YFSETQ. The CDR3 loop spans 15 amino acids. V shed 4 bases and J 3 bases; nucleotides not matched to a gene: 9. The CDR3: CASSPLTGTKETQYF. The DNA for the CDR3 is TGCGCCAGCAGCCCTTTGACAGGGACAAAAGAGACCCAGTACTTC.

Ten or more counts support this clonotype. The CDR3 coding sequence is TGTGCCACCAGTGTCAAGACTAGCGGGGCGGCAGATACGCAGTATTTT. Translating gives CATSVKTSGAADTQYF. The chain recombines TRBV24-1 with TRBJ2-3, with 11 positions matching TRBD2. Germline loops: CDR1 KGHDR, CDR2 SFDVKD. The length of the CDR3 is 16 residues. V lost 5 bases, J lost 4 bases, and 7 bases stayed unmatched.

In its sample, this clonotype ranks as medium-sized. The rearrangement uses TRBV20-1 and TRBJ1-5, with TRBD1 matching 10 bases. Germline loops: CDR1 DFQATT, CDR2 SNEGSKA (reference sequence). There are 14 residues in the CDR3. Trimming took 6 bases from V and 7 from J; bases not matched to a gene: 9. CDR3 residues: CSATTGGAGQPQHF. CDR3 DNA sequence: TGCAGTGCGACGACAGGGGGCGCGGGACAGCCCCAGCATTTT.